A selection of T cell receptor beta chains follows, all from one sample in a study of blood T cell repertoires in COVID-19. TCRdb keeps only in-frame clones here, not all; method: immunoSEQ multiplex PCR. The sample includes 90,000 to 130,000 clones, around four fifths of them seen just once. Sequencing was carried out using peripheral blood. The source is a woman aged 55-70 years with acute or convalescent COVID-19. The CDR3 runs from the conserved cysteine through the conserved F or W.

CDR3	V	J
CASSRRDSSTEAFF	TRBV6-5	TRBJ1-1
CASSLPDFSYNEQFF	TRBV7-2	TRBJ2-1
CASGLDRDVEGYTF	TRBV12-5	TRBJ1-2
CASSRTRDSTYEQYF	TRBV5-1	TRBJ2-7
CASSPEQGEAFF	TRBV5-1	TRBJ1-1
CASGTRAGELPLHF	TRBV12-5	TRBJ1-6
CASSVGVGVRTGELFF	TRBV9	TRBJ2-2
CASSLAGGIGYTF	TRBV5-1	TRBJ1-2
CASSQDQGAGNTIYF	TRBV4-2	TRBJ1-3
CASSQGKAGPGNIQYF	TRBV4-3	TRBJ2-4
CASSPRPGGYNEQFF	TRBV9	TRBJ2-1
CSVEDGAGAYEQYF	TRBV29-1	TRBJ2-7
CASSWTSGAYEQFF	TRBV27	TRBJ2-1
CASSRRTGSSYNEQFF	TRBV27	TRBJ2-1
CASSQEEGAEAFF	TRBV3-1/TRBV3-2	TRBJ1-1
CSGRLAGYPQETQYF	TRBV29-1	TRBJ2-5
CASSVSPGYAYEQYF	TRBV3-1/TRBV3-2	TRBJ2-7
CASSVEPGGSETQYF	TRBV9	TRBJ2-5
CASSWGLGRTDTQYF	TRBV9	TRBJ2-3
CASSQYTGTGYGYTF	TRBV4-3	TRBJ1-2
CASSSIGGITEAFF	TRBV7-3	TRBJ1-1
CASSPLGNEQFF	TRBV7-9	TRBJ2-1
CASSPPGGGPFF	TRBV6-6	TRBJ1-4
CAGSRTGGNEKLFF	TRBV30	TRBJ1-4
CASSSRGTGPTSPLHF	TRBV11-2	TRBJ1-6
CASSDRGGETQYF	TRBV7-2	TRBJ2-5
CASSSPSVGSGQGLFGYTF	TRBV28	TRBJ1-2
CAISEWPGDNQPQHF	TRBV10-3	TRBJ1-5
CASSYRGFLFF	TRBV6-2/TRBV6-3	TRBJ1-4
CASRMGVNTEAFF	TRBV10-3	TRBJ1-1
CASRAGGLHTEAFF	TRBV6-5	TRBJ1-1
CASRSDTTGNTIYF	TRBV7-2	TRBJ1-3
CASDRGAGPGNTIYF	TRBV19	TRBJ1-3
CASSLGEIKYTEAFF	TRBV5-5	TRBJ1-1
CASSIRDITRNTYGYTF	TRBV19	TRBJ1-2
CASTPARGTEAFF	TRBV5-4	TRBJ1-1
CASSSTGGSEAFF	TRBV6-2/TRBV6-3	TRBJ1-1
CASSEVAGRDNEQFF	TRBV6-1	TRBJ2-1
CASSFQASGGNTQYF	TRBV28	TRBJ2-3
CATQFCVTGGRHEQYF	TRBV21-1	TRBJ2-7
CASSGISGTGGPYGYTF	TRBV5-1	TRBJ1-2
CASSSGTATATNEKLFF	TRBV5-4	TRBJ1-4
CASSLALGSVSPLHF	TRBV7-2	TRBJ1-6
CASSESRDIIF	TRBV6-1	TRBJ2-1
CASSIRAQGLEQYF	TRBV11-2	TRBJ2-7
CASSVGGVEKLFF	TRBV4-2	TRBJ1-4
CSASYAGIDYGYTF	TRBV20-1	TRBJ1-2
CASSLGIRGGRGTYNEQFF	TRBV7-6	TRBJ2-1
CATSTNYGYTF	TRBV15	TRBJ1-2
CASSLVASGAPYEQYF	TRBV7-8	TRBJ2-7
CASTGPIAGYSDTQYF	TRBV10-2	TRBJ2-3
CASTGQGPGSPLHF	TRBV6-5	TRBJ1-6
CASSEVWGGGNQPQHF	TRBV2	TRBJ1-5
CASSLVLGQGVYGELFF	TRBV27	TRBJ2-2
CASSGRLGVEETQYF	TRBV5-1	TRBJ2-5
CASSLEGVGNQPQHF	TRBV6-2/TRBV6-3	TRBJ1-5